Below, 18 T cell receptor beta chains from the same sample are listed, as sequenced in a study of response to subunit inactivated influenza vaccine. MiXCR, applied by TCRdb to the RT-PCR reads, yields one record per CDR3 protein. The data contain around 170,000 distinct CDR3 sequences, about 11% of them seen just once; the ten biggest clones take up roughly a third. This specimen was CD8+ T cells sorted from PBMCs, taken less than 30 months after vaccination. All receptors come from a man between 45 and 75 years old who received an inactivated influenza vaccine.

This clonotype was observed many times. The chain couples TRBV4-1 to TRBJ2-4; D is perhaps TRBD1 (5 bases). Trimming removed 5 bases at V and 8 bases at J, with 19 bases between. The CDR3 spans 15 residues. Germline CDR1 is MGHRA and CDR2 is YSYEKL. The CDR3 sequence is CASSIQVNHGDIQYF. The CDR3 nucleotides read TGCGCCAGCAGCATACAGGTTAACCACGGTGACATTCAGTACTTC.

This clonotype has just a few counts. The chain combines TRBV6-1 with TRBJ2-3, with TRBD2 matching 13 bases. Trimming removed 6 bases from V and 11 bases from J; junction bases left unmatched: 8. Germline lookup yields CDR1 MNHNS and CDR2 SASEGT. The CDR3 consists of 14 residues. CDR3 amino acids: CASSLGLAGVGQYF. In DNA, the CDR3 is TGTGCCAGCAGCCTCGGACTAGCGGGAGTTGGGCAGTATTTT.

This clonotype has a count of ten or more. The V call is TRBV4-2, the J call TRBJ1-1; D gene ambiguous. The CDR3 is 15 residues long. V lost 0 bases, J lost 0 bases, and 8 bases lay in between. Germline CDR1 LGHNA, CDR2 YNFKEQ. CDR3: CASSQDGTVNTEAFF. The DNA of the CDR3 is TGTGCCAGCAGCCAAGATGGCACGGTGAACACTGAAGCTTTCTTT.

This clonotype rates as medium-sized. The chain joins TRBV12-3 or TRBV12-4 to TRBJ2-3, with unresolved D. V dropped 1 base and J dropped 2 bases, with 10 bases sitting between them. The CDR3 runs to 15 residues. CDR3 DNA: TGTGCCAGCAGTTTAGACTCGCGGCACACAGATACGCAGTATTTT. Translation: CASSLDSRHTDTQYF.

This clonotype appeared a few times. V and J are TRBV7-9 and TRBJ2-3; D unresolved. This CDR3 has 16 residues. Trimming removed 0 bases from V and 0 bases from J, with 10 bases in between. CDR1 is SEHNR, CDR2 FQNEAQ, per germline (reference sequence). CDR3 in amino acids: CASSLATSSSTDTQYF. DNA for the CDR3: TGTGCCAGCAGCTTAGCTACCAGCTCTAGCACAGATACGCAGTATTTT.

This clonotype was seen a handful of times. The rearrangement links TRBV6-4 to TRBJ2-2; D possibly corresponds to TRBD2 (5 bases). Germline loops: CDR1 MRHNA, CDR2 SNTAGT. V gave up 6 bases and J gave up 6 bases, with 14 bases separating them. CDR3 size: 14 residues. This CDR3 is CASRGGFAPGELFF. CDR3 nucleotide sequence: TGTGCCAGCAGAGGAGGTTTCGCCCCCGGGGAGCTGTTTTTT.

This clonotype was detected many times. The chain combines TRBV10-3 with TRBJ1-1, with unresolved D. CDR3 length: 15 residues. Germline lookup yields CDR1 ENHRY and CDR2 SYGVKD. The V gene lost 0 bases and the J gene lost 0 bases, with 8 bases spanning the gap. CDR3 bases: TGTGCCATCAGTGAGTCTGCGAACGTGAACACTGAAGCTTTCTTT. Translated, it gives CAISESANVNTEAFF.

As to this clonotype: At one end the junction does not follow the germline gene, possibly because of a read error. This chain links TRBV2 with TRBJ1-2; 7 nucleotides agree with TRBD1. Per the germline V gene, CDR1 is SNHLY and CDR2 is FYNNEI. This CDR3 region has 18 residues. This chain's CDR3 is CASSAQGSSASLNYGYTF. CDR3 bases: TGTGCCAGCAGTGCACAGGGGTCATCTGCCTCGCTGAACTATGGCTACACTTTC.

Regarding this clonotype: This may come from a read error, since a much larger clone is one base off. The chain has TRBV7-6 and TRBJ2-1; 7 bases align to TRBD2. CDR3 length: 15 residues. CDR1 is SGHVS and CDR2 is FNYEAQ in the germline V gene. As DNA, the CDR3 is TGTACCAGCAGCTTAGCGGCTAGCGGCAACAATGAGCAGTTCTTC. Amino acid sequence: CTSSLAASGNNEQFF.

This clonotype came up a few times. At one of its ends the junction is not consistent with the germline gene, which may arise from a read error. V is TRBV6-2 or TRBV6-3 and J is TRBJ2-1; TRBD2 is a possible D gene (6 bases). Germline CDR1 is MNHEY and CDR2 is SVGEGT. The length of the CDR3 is 16 residues. CDR3 in DNA: TGTGCCAGCAGTTATGGGGGGAGCATCTCCTCCAATGAGCAGTTCTTC. It encodes CASSYGGSISSNEQFF.

This clonotype has a count of ten or more. The chain uses TRBV28 and TRBJ2-1; the match to TRBD2 covers 9 bases. This CDR3 is 19 amino acids long. V was pared by 7 bases and J by 0 bases, with 16 bases of the junction left unmatched. CDR1 and CDR2 from the germline V gene are MDHEN and SYDVKM. In nucleotides, the CDR3 is TGTGCCAGCATCAAAGGAGAGACTAGCGGACTTAGCTCCTACAATGAGCAGTTCTTC. It translates to CASIKGETSGLSSYNEQFF.

This clonotype was detected ten times or more. The chain links TRBV29-1 to TRBJ2-7; TRBD1 aligns across 7 bases. With 3 bases clipped from V and 0 bases from J, the junction kept 2 bases outside the gene matches. The germline V gene encodes CDR1 SQVTM and CDR2 ANQGSEA. The CDR3 contains 13 residues. This chain's CDR3 is CSVEDRLSYEQYF. The DNA of the CDR3 is TGCAGCGTTGAGGACAGGCTCTCCTACGAGCAGTACTTC.

This clonotype came up a few times. The J gene is TRBJ2-7, the V gene TRBV2; 13 bases line up with TRBD2. CDR3 length: 19 amino acids. The V segment lost 7 bases and the J segment 2 bases; nucleotides outside the gene matches: 17. Germline CDR1 SNHLY, CDR2 FYNNEI. The CDR3 DNA follows: TGTGCCAGCACCCCGCGGTTGCCGGGACTAGCGGGAACTACCTACGAGCAGTACTTC. Translated, it gives CASTPRLPGLAGTTYEQYF. Full variable domain (remainder filled in from reference TRBV2 and TRBJ2-7): EPEVTQTPSHQVTQMGQEVILRCVPISNHLYFYWYRQILGQKVEFLVSFYNNEISEKSEIFDDQFSVERPDGSNFTLKIRSTKLEDSAMYFCASTPRLPGLAGTTYEQYFGPGTRLTVT.

This clonotype has a handful of counts. The chain couples TRBV27 to TRBJ1-1; no firm D call. The CDR3 totals 14 residues. Deletions cut 3 bases from V and 4 bases from J, with 12 bases between. Germline V lookup: CDR1 MNHEY, CDR2 SMNVEV (reference sequence). CDR3 protein: CASSFASTGTEAFF. The DNA for the CDR3 is TGTGCCAGCAGTTTCGCCTCGACCGGCACTGAAGCTTTCTTT.

This clonotype was seen many times. The gene calls are TRBV7-9 and TRBJ1-1, with 7 bases fitting TRBD1. The CDR3 runs to 12 residues. V shed 5 bases, J shed 10 bases, and the junction held 7 bases outside the gene matches. CDR1 is SEHNR, CDR2 FQNEAQ, per germline (reference sequence). CDR3 in amino acids: CASSPGTDPAFF. CDR3 DNA: TGTGCCAGCAGCCCCGGGACAGACCCAGCTTTCTTT.

This clonotype was seen at least ten times. This rearrangement joins TRBV12-3 or TRBV12-4 to TRBJ2-1; maybe TRBD2 (5 bases). This CDR3 is built from 12 residues. Trimming cost V 7 bases and J 5 bases, with 9 bases left between them. CDR3 loop: CASTLGNNEQFF. CDR3 DNA sequence: TGTGCCAGCACCCTCGGGAACAATGAGCAGTTCTTC.

This clonotype was counted between two and nine times. The rearrangement links TRBV7-9 to TRBJ1-5; TRBD1 might be the D (5 bases). CDR1 and CDR2 (germline): SEHNR, FQNEAQ (reference sequence). V shed 1 base and J shed 11 bases, with 12 bases lying between them. The CDR3 has 13 residues. The CDR3 spells CASSLGQQSAQHF. CDR3 DNA: TGTGCCAGCAGCTTAGGACAGCAATCAGCCCAGCATTTT.

This clonotype was detected only a few times. The rearrangement uses TRBV7-8 and TRBJ1-2; 9 bases map to TRBD1. Trimming at V came to 6 bases and at J to 4 bases, leaving 3 bases not matched to a gene. The CDR3 covers 13 residues. CDR1 and CDR2 from the germline V gene are SGHVS and FQNEAQ. CDR3 sequence reads: CASSQTGGYGYTF. CDR3 in DNA: TGTGCCAGCAGTCAGACAGGGGGCTATGGCTACACCTTC. Filled out from reference TRBV7-8 and TRBJ1-2, the complete variable domain reads GAGVSQSPRYKVAKRGQDVALRCDPISGHVSLFWYQQALGQGPEFLTYFQNEAQLDKSGLPSDRFFAERPEGSVSTLKIQRTQQEDSAVYLCASSQTGGYGYTFGSGTRLTVV.